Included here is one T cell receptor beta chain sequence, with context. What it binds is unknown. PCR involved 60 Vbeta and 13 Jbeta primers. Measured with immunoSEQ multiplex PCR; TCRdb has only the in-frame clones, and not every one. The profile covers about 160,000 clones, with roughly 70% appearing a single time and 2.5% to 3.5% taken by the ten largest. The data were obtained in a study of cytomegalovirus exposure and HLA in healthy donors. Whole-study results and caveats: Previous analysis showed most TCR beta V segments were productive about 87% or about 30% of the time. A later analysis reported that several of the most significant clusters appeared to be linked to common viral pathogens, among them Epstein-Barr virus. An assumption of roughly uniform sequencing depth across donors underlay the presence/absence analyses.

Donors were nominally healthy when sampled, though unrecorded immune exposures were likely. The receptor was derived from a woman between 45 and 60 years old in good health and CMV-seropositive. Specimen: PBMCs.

In DNA, the CDR3 is TGCAGCGTGGGGACAGGCCCTTTTGAAGCTTTCTTT. Translated, it gives CSVGTGPFEAFF. The rearrangement joins TRBV29-1 to TRBJ1-1; 8 bases line up with TRBD1. This CDR3 spans 12 amino acids. The germline CDR1 and CDR2 sequences are SQVTM and ANQGSEA. V gave up 6 bases and J gave up 7 bases; unmatched junction bases: 7.